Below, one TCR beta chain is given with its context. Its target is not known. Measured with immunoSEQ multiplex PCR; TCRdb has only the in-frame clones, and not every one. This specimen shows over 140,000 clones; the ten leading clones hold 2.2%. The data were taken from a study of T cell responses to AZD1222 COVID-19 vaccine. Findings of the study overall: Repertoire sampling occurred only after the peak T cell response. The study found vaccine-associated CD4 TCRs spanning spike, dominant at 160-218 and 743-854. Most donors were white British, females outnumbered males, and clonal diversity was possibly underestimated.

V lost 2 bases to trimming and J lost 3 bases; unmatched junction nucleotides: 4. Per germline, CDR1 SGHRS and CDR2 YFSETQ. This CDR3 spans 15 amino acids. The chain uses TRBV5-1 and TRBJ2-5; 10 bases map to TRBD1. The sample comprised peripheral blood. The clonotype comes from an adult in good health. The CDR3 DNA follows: TGCGCCAGCAGCTTCCCGGGGACAGGGGAAGAGACCCAGTACTTC. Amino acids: CASSFPGTGEETQYF.